These T cell receptor beta chains were read from a single sample in a study of blood T cell repertoires in COVID-19. Sequencing was performed with immunoSEQ multiplex PCR; in TCRdb, only in-frame clones are kept and a portion is missing. This sample has approximately 190,000 clones, with roughly 82% found just once. The sequenced sample was peripheral blood. These receptors all stem from an older woman with COVID-19, enrolled during active disease. CDR3s include the opening cysteine and the closing phenylalanine or tryptophan. D genes are given only for firm matches. A row's size may be missing; if present it is once, few, many or a size class.

v_gene,abundance,j_gene,d_gene,CDR3nt,CDR3aa
TRBV11-2,-,TRBJ2-5,TRBD2,TGTGCCAGCAGCTTAGGACTAGCGGAAGAGACCCAGTACTTC,CASSLGLAEETQYF
TRBV12-3/TRBV12-4,-,TRBJ2-2,-,TGTGCCAGCAGCCTAATCCGTCACGGGGAGCTGTTTTTT,CASSLIRHGELFF
TRBV2,-,TRBJ1-1,-,TGTGCCAGCAGTGAATACAGGAAAGAAGCTTTCTTT,CASSEYRKEAFF
TRBV18,-,TRBJ2-7,-,TGTGCCAGCCTCCCATCAGGGCACAGCGCTAGCGAGCAGTACTTC,CASLPSGHSASEQYF
TRBV6-2/TRBV6-3,-,TRBJ2-5,TRBD1,TGTGCCAGCAGTTACTTTAAGGGACAGGGGAGGAGAAGGGAGACCCAGTACTTC,CASSYFKGQGRRRETQYF
TRBV11-2,-,TRBJ2-7,-,TGTGCCAGCAGCTTAGATTCGTGGACAACCTACGAGCAGTACTTC,CASSLDSWTTYEQYF
TRBV7-6,many,TRBJ1-5,-,TGTGCCAAAGCCATTGGGGGGAGGGGCGATCAGCCCCAGCATTTT,CAKAIGGRGDQPQHF
TRBV7-9,-,TRBJ2-1,-,TGTGCCAGCAGCTCCCCGACAGGACTCAAGGGCAATGAGCAGTTCTTC,CASSSPTGLKGNEQFF
TRBV2,-,TRBJ1-6,TRBD1,TGTGCCAGCAGTGATAGGACAGGGGCCTTTAGTTCACCCCTCCACTTT,CASSDRTGAFSSPLHF
TRBV5-6,once,TRBJ1-1,-,TGTGCCAGCAGCTTTTTTCGGGTGGGCACTGAAGCTTTCTTT,CASSFFRVGTEAFF
TRBV7-2,-,TRBJ2-7,-,TGTGCCAGCAGCCCCTTTGAAATAGGAGCCTCCTACGAGCAGTACTTC,CASSPFEIGASYEQYF
TRBV10-1,-,TRBJ2-3,TRBD2,TGCGCCAGCAGTGTGCTTAGCGGGGGGGCAAAAGATACGCAGTATTTT,CASSVLSGGAKDTQYF
TRBV6-5,-,TRBJ1-2,-,TGTGCCAGCAGTTACGGGGGGGAGGGCTACACCTTC,CASSYGGEGYTF
TRBV5-1,-,TRBJ1-4,-,TGCGCCAGCAGCCGTAACCCAGGGGCCGAGAATGAAAAACTGTTTTTT,CASSRNPGAENEKLFF
TRBV2,-,TRBJ2-7,TRBD2,TGTGCCAGCAGCGGAAGTTTAGCGGGAGTGTATGAGCAGTACTTC,CASSGSLAGVYEQYF